These T cell receptor beta chains were read from a single sample in a study of shared clonotypes between healthy human individuals. Method: immunoSEQ multiplex PCR; TCRdb's copy keeps in-frame clones and lacks some. The sample shows hundreds of thousands of clones, 73% of them seen only once. Sequencing was performed on memory CD4+ T cells sorted from blood. The receptors were sampled from a woman between 25 and 40 years old in good health. Each CDR3 is given without its conserved first and last residue. The order of the fields is CDR3 length, V gene, J gene, CDR3 protein.

14	TRBV18	TRBJ2-1	ASSSTSSGTYNEQF
18	TRBV28	TRBJ1-1	ASSPHPRQPNTDGGSEAF
13	TRBV15	TRBJ2-7	ATSRDGRVGYEQY
11	TRBV10-3	TRBJ1-2	AIGTAAIYGYT
12	TRBV5-1	TRBJ1-2	ASSSSGQFYGYT
11	TRBV7-9	TRBJ2-7	ASSSVNSYEQY
18	TRBV5-1	TRBJ2-1	ASSLEKMGQTFGSYNEQF
11	TRBV5-1	TRBJ1-3	ASSLWDGNTIY
12	TRBV6-1	TRBJ2-3	ASSVSRHIDTQY
12	TRBV5-4	TRBJ1-1	ASSLAGGPTEAF
13	TRBV28	TRBJ2-6	ASSLWSAGANVLT
9	TRBV20-1	TRBJ1-2	SAYSNYGYT
13	TRBV13	TRBJ2-7	ASSYTQRNSYEQY
13	TRBV28	TRBJ2-7	ASMLAGALGNEQY
13	TRBV10-3	TRBJ1-2	AISDRDRDVYGYT
9	TRBV2	TRBJ2-1	ASSSINEQF
12	TRBV2	TRBJ2-4	ASSELAGAGIQY